This T cell receptor (beta chain) was documented in a study of T cell responses to AZD1222 COVID-19 vaccine. Study-wide points: Regions 160-218 and 743-854 held dominance among vaccine-associated CD4 TCRs, which spanned spike. The number of AZD1222 recipients seropositive at baseline was only six.

TCRdb's table, derived via immunoSEQ multiplex PCR, lists solely in-frame clones and lacks some. The data show over 100,000 clones, approximately 90% seen once. Comment on this clone: What it binds is not known.

Germline V gene sequence: CDR1 LGHNA, CDR2 YSLEER. The CDR3 is made up of 14 amino acids. V was clipped by 4 bases and J by 5 bases, with 11 bases between them. Sample: peripheral blood, taken on day 0 of AZD1222 vaccination. The chain recombines TRBV4-3 with TRBJ1-4, with D perhaps TRBD1 (5 bases). The TCR comes from an adult in good health. The CDR3 protein is CASSLGHQNEKLFF. For the CDR3, the DNA is TGCGCCAGCAGCCTCGGACACCAAAATGAAAAACTGTTTTTT.